Listed below are T cell receptor beta chains from one sample, sequenced in a study of OX40 agonist ivuxolimab in advanced cancers. Clones were read by immunoSEQ multiplex PCR, and TCRdb kept only the in-frame ones, dropping some. The profile shows approximately 11,000 clones, 78% of them singletons. Sequencing used CD4+ or CD8+ T cells sorted from blood, obtained in a trial of the OX40 agonist ivuxolimab. These receptor sequences come from an adult with an advanced solid tumor such as melanoma, head and neck, liver or kidney cancer. CDR3s include the opening cysteine and the closing phenylalanine or tryptophan. For some rows the clone size is stated as once, few or many, or as a class when expanded; others skip it.

clone size	V gene	J gene	CDR3 protein
medium-sized	TRBV6-5	TRBJ1-2	CASSLVSGTGNYGYTF
-	TRBV6-5	TRBJ2-2	CASSYSDRLGTGELFF
few	TRBV2	TRBJ2-7	CASRELEQYF
-	TRBV6-1	TRBJ1-2	CASSEPGQVLLYGYTF
-	TRBV9	TRBJ2-5	CASSSDGGWQETQYF
-	TRBV9	TRBJ2-5	CASSVPLVPVAGQGIETQYF
once	TRBV27	TRBJ1-1	CASSLQGNTEAFF
once	TRBV5-4	-	CASSLEASYEQYF
-	TRBV9	TRBJ1-2	CASGVRYGYTF
-	TRBV4-1	TRBJ2-2	CASSLGLAGVTGELFF
-	TRBV30	TRBJ2-1	CAWGLAGGNEQFF
once	TRBV6-1	TRBJ1-2	CASSGHDSNYGYTF
-	TRBV11-2	TRBJ1-1	CASSLWDDGPGTEAFF
-	TRBV7-8	TRBJ2-5	CASSLLAGGAETQYF
-	TRBV7-2	TRBJ2-1	CASSYRDSYNEQFF
few	TRBV7-8	TRBJ2-7	CASSLASWDRGYEQYF
once	TRBV6-1	TRBJ2-3	CASSEQGASMVDTQYF
-	TRBV14	TRBJ2-7	CASSLHPLAQSSYEQYF
-	TRBV10-2	TRBJ2-1	CATRLAGVDNEQFF
-	TRBV27	TRBJ2-5	CASSFLGPEETQYF
-	TRBV5-1	TRBJ2-7	CASSTGQGGYEQYF
-	TRBV27	TRBJ1-5	CASSETGSRNRPQHF
-	TRBV5-6	TRBJ1-4	CASSLGGDPNDKLFF
-	TRBV30	TRBJ2-3	CAWSVGAGPDTDTQYF
-	TRBV2	TRBJ1-1	CASTEGVLDTEAFF
-	TRBV7-9	TRBJ1-1	CASSPWSTANTEAFF
large	TRBV6-4	TRBJ2-6	CASSDKGSGANVLTF
once	TRBV28	TRBJ2-5	CASSLGTSGIFQETQYF
few	TRBV27	TRBJ1-3	CASSLRAGGNTIYF
-	TRBV5-1	TRBJ2-7	CASSLGHDQYF
-	TRBV27	TRBJ1-1	CASSFRGGVGTEAFF
medium-sized	TRBV4-1	TRBJ2-3	CASSQARQGSGTDTQYF
few	TRBV30	TRBJ1-1	CAWSVTGSTEAFF
-	TRBV4-2	TRBJ2-1	CASSLLQPYNEQFF
-	TRBV2	TRBJ2-7	CASSEKPTTYEQYF
-	TRBV5-5	TRBJ1-5	CASSLKLGVYQPQHF
-	TRBV5-4	TRBJ2-7	CASSHLAGREQYF
few	TRBV7-9	TRBJ1-2	CASSLGTASIHGYTF
-	TRBV2	TRBJ1-5	CASFRDSNQPQHF
-	TRBV28	TRBJ1-5	CASSFRGRGNQPQHF
-	TRBV12-5	TRBJ2-7	CASGYGQDEQYF
-	TRBV7-8	TRBJ2-5	CASSPQVRETQYF
-	TRBV5-8	TRBJ2-3	CATAGLAGTDTQYF
-	TRBV27	TRBJ1-1	CASSLASRNTEAFF
medium-sized	TRBV18	TRBJ1-1	CASVQGLEAFF
-	TRBV9	TRBJ2-1	CASSVTDESYNEQFF
-	TRBV5-1	TRBJ1-1	CASSSQGVSAEAFF
-	TRBV9	TRBJ2-2	CASSDRLATGELFF
-	TRBV4-2	TRBJ2-3	CASSQDVRTSGGGSTDTQYF
-	TRBV4-1	TRBJ2-5	CASSHLTGEETQYF
-	TRBV13	TRBJ2-7	CASSSRVTYEQYF
-	TRBV4-1	TRBJ1-2	CASSQGSGSGPNYGYTF
-	TRBV19	TRBJ2-3	CASSLTGGTDTQYF